This TCR beta chain was recovered during a study of T-cell memory formation after mild COVID-19. The V gene's germline CDR1 is GTSNPN and CDR2 SVGIG (reference sequence). The V segment lost 7 bases and the J segment 4 bases; nucleotides outside the gene matches: 6. The CDR3 has 13 amino acids. TCRdb redid the calling of the 5' RACE reads with MiXCR, one entry per CDR3 protein. The table lists around 420,000 distinct CDR3 sequences, less than 25% of them singletons. Study-wide points: CD4+ contracting clones lay mainly in CM and EM, CD8+ ones in EMRA. Certain responding clones were present in pre-infection memory, suggesting participation of cross-reactive memory.

About this clonotype: The antigen remains undetermined.

Sequences were obtained from PBMCs or a T cell subset sorted from them (not recorded which). The TCR sequence derives from an adult woman who had mild COVID-19 (a few samples of this study predate the infection). Cell type and time point are not known. This rearrangement joins TRBV30 to TRBJ1-5, with TRBD1 identical over 8 bases. CDR3 in DNA: TGTGCCTACTCAGGGGGCGGGAATCAGCCCCAGCATTTT. As protein: CAYSGGGNQPQHF. The full variable domain, in which reference TRBV30 and TRBJ1-5 provide the parts outside the CDR3, is SQTIHQWPATLVQPVGSPLSLECTVEGTSNPNLYWYRQAAGRGLQLLFYSVGIGQISSEVPQNLSASRPQDRQFILSSKKLLLSDSGFYLCAYSGGGNQPQHFGDGTRLSIL.